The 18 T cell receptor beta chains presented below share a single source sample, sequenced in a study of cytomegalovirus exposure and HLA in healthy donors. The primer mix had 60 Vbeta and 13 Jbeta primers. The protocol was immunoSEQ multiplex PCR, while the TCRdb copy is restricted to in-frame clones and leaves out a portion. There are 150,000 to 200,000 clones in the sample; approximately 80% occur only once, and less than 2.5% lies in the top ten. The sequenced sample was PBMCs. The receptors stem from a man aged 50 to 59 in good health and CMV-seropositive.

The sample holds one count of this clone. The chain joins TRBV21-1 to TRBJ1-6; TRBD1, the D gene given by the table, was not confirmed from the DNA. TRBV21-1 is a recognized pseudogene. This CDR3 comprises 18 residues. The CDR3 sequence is CASSESPDRDKSNSPLHF. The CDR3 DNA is TGTGCCAGCAGCGAGAGTCCCGACCGGGACAAGAGTAATTCACCCCTCCACTTT.

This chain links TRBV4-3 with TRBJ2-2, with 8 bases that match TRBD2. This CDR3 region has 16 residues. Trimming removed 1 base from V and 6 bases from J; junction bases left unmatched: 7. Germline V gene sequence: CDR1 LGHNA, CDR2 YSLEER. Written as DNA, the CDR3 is TGCGCCAGCAGCCAAGGTCGGGGGGGGGCTCCCGGGGAGCTGTTTTTT. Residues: CASSQGRGGAPGELFF.

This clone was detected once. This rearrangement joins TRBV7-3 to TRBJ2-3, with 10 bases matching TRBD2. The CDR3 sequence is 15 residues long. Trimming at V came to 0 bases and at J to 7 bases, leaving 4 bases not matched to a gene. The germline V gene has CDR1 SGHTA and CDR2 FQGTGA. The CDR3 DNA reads TGTGCCAGCAGCTTAACGGGACTAGCGAGGAATACGCAGTATTTT. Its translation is CASSLTGLARNTQYF.

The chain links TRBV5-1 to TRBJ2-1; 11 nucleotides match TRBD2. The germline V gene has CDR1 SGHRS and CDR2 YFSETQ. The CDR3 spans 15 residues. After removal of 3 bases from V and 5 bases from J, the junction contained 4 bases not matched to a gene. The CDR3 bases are TGCGCCAGCAGCTCAACTAGCGGGGGAAACAATGAGCAGTTCTTC. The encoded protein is CASSSTSGGNNEQFF.

The CDR3 here is CASSVELDTYNEQFF. As DNA, the CDR3 is TGTGCCAGCAGCGTAGAACTAGATACCTACAATGAGCAGTTCTTC. The rearrangement joins TRBV9 to TRBJ2-1; D perhaps matches TRBD2 (5 bases). The CDR3 extends over 15 amino acids. The germline V and J ends were trimmed by 0 bases and 2 bases, with 9 bases remaining between them. Germline assignment: CDR1 SGDLS and CDR2 YYNGEE.

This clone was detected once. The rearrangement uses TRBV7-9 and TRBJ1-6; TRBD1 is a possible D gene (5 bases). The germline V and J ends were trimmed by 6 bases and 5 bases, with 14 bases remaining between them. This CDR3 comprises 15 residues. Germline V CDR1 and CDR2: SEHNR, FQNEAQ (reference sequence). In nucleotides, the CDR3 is TGTGCCAGCAGGTTAATGATAGGGGATAATTCACCCCTCCACTTT. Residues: CASRLMIGDNSPLHF.

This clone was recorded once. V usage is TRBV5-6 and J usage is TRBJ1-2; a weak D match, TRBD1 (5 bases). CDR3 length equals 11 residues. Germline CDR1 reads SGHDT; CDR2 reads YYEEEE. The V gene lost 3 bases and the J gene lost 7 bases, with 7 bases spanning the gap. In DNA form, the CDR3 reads TGTGCCAGCAGCTCAGGGTTTGGCTACACCTTC. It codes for CASSSGFGYTF.

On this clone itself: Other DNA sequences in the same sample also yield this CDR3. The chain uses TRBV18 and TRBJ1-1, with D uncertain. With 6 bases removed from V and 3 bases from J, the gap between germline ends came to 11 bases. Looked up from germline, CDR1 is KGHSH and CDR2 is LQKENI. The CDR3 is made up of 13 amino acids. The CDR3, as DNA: TGTGCCAGCTCTCGGGAGCGTGACACTGAAGCTTTCTTT. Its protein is CASSRERDTEAFF.

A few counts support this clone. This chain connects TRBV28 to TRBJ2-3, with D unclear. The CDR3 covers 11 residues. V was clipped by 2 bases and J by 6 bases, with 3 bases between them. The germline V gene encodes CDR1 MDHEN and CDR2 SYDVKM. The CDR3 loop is CASSLGDTQYF. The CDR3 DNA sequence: TGTGCCAGCAGTTTAGGCGATACGCAGTATTTT. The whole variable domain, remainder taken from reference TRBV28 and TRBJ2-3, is DVKVTQSSRYLVKRTGEKVFLECVQDMDHENMFWYRQDPGLGLRLIYFSYDVKMKEKGDIPEGYSVSREKKERFSLILESASTNQTSMYLCASSLGDTQYFGPGTRLTVL.

The CDR3 region has the DNA TGCGCCAGCAGCCAACCTGACAGCCGTTACGAGCAGTACTTC. Translation: CASSQPDSRYEQYF. The chain combines TRBV4-1 with TRBJ2-7; D perhaps matches TRBD1 (5 bases). V was cut by 2 bases and J by 4 bases, with 12 bases left in between. CDR1 and CDR2 from the germline V gene are MGHRA and YSYEKL. CDR3 length equals 14 residues.

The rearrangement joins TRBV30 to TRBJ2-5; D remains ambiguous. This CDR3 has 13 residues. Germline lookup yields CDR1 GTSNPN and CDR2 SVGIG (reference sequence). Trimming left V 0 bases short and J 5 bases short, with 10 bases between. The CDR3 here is CAWSVVQRETQYF. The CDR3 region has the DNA TGTGCCTGGAGTGTAGTCCAGAGGGAGACCCAGTACTTC. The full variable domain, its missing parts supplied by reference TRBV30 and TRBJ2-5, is SQTIHQWPATLVQPVGSPLSLECTVEGTSNPNLYWYRQAAGRGLQLLFYSVGIGQISSEVPQNLSASRPQDRQFILSSKKLLLSDSGFYLCAWSVVQRETQYFGPGTRLLVL.

As DNA, the CDR3 is TGTGCCAGCAGCAGGACAGGGTTTGGGGTCAATCAGCCCCAGCATTTT. As protein: CASSRTGFGVNQPQHF. V is TRBV7-2 and J is TRBJ1-5, with 8 bases that match TRBD1. Trimming took 5 bases from V and 3 from J; bases not matched to a gene: 9. Per the germline V gene, CDR1 is SGHTA and CDR2 is FQGNSA. The CDR3 extends over 16 amino acids.

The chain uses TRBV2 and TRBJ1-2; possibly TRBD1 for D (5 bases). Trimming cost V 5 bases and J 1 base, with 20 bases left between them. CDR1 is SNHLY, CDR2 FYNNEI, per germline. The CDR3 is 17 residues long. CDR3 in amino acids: CASSPPGSLLLNYGYTF. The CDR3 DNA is TGTGCCAGCAGTCCTCCAGGGTCGCTCCTACTTAACTATGGCTACACCTTC.

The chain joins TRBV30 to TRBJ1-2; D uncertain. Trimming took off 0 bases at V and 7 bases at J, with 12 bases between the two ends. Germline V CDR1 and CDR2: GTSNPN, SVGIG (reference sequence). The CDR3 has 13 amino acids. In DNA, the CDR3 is TGTGCCTGGAGTGTACGGAGGGTGGCTGGCTACACCTTC. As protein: CAWSVRRVAGYTF.

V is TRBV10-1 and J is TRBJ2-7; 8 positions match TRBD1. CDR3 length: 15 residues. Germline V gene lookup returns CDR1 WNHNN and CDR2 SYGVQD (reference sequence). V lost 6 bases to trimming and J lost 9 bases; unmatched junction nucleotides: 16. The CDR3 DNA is TGCGCCAGCAGCCAGACAGGGGCACCTAAAGCTGGGCAGTACTTC. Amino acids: CASSQTGAPKAGQYF.

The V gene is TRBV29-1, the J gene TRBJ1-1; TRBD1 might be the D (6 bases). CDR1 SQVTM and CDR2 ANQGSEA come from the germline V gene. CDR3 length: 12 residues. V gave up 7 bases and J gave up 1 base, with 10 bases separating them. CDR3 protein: CSGTDRNTEAFF. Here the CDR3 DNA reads TGCAGCGGAACGGACAGGAACACTGAAGCTTTCTTT. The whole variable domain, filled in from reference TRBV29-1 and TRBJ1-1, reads SAVISQKPSRDICQRGTSLTIQCQVDSQVTMMFWYRQQPGQSLTLIATANQGSEATYESGFVIDKFPISRPNLTFSTLTVSNMSPEDSSIYLCSGTDRNTEAFFGQGTRLTVV.

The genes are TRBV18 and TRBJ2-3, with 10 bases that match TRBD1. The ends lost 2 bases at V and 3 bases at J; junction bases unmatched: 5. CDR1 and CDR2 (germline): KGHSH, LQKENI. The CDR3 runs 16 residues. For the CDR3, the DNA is TGTGCCAGCTCACCAAGGGGGACAGGGGTGACAGATACGCAGTATTTT. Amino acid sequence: CASSPRGTGVTDTQYF.

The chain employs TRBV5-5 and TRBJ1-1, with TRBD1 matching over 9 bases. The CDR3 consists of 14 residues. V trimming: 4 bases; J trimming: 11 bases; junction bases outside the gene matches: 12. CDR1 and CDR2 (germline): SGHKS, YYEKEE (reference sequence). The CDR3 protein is CASSLPGTGIGAFF. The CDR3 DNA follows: TGTGCCAGCAGCCTCCCTGGGACAGGGATAGGGGCTTTCTTT.